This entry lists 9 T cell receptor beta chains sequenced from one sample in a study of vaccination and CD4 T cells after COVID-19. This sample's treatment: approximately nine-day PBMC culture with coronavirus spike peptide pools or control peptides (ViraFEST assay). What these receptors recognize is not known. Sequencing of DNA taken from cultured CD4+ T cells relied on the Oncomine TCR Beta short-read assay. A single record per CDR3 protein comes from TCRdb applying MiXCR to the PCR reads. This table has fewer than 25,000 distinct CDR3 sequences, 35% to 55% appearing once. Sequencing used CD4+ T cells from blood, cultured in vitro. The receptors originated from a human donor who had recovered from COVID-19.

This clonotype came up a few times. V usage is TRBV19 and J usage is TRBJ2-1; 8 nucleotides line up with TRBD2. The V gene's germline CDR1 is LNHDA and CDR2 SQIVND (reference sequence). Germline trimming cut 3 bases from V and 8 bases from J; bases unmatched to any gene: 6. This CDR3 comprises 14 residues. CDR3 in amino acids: CASSIGTSSDEQFF. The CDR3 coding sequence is TGTGCCAGTAGTATCGGGACTAGTTCCGATGAGCAGTTCTTC.

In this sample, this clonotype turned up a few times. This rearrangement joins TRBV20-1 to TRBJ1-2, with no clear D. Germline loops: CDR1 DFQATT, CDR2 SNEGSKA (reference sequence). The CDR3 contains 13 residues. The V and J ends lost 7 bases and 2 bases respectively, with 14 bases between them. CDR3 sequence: CSGSPQINYGYTF. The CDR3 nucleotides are TGCAGTGGCAGCCCCCAGATAAACTATGGCTACACCTTC.

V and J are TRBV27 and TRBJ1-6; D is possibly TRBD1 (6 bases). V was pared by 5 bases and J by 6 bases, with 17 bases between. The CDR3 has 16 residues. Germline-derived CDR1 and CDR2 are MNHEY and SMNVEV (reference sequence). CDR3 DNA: TGTGCCAGCAGTCCGATGGACAGCCTTTCTAATTCACCCCTCCACTTT. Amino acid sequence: CASSPMDSLSNSPLHF.

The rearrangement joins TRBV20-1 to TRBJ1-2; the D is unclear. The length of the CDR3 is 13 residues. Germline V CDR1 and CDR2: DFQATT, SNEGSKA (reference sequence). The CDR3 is CSADMGYDYGYTF. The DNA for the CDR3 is TGCAGCGCTGACATGGGATATGACTATGGCTACACCTTC.

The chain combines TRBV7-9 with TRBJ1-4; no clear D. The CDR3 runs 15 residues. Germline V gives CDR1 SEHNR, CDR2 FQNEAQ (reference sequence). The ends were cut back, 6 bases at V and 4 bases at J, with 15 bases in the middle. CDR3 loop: CASSLAGSGNEKLFF. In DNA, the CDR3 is TGTGCCAGCAGTCTAGCGGGTTCGGGTAATGAAAAACTGTTTTTT.

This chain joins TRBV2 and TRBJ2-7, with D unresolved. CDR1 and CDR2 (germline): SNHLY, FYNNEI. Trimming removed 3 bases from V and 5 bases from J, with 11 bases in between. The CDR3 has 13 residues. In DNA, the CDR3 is TGTGCCAGCAGTGATCGAGAATCAGACGAGCAGTACTTC. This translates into CASSDRESDEQYF.

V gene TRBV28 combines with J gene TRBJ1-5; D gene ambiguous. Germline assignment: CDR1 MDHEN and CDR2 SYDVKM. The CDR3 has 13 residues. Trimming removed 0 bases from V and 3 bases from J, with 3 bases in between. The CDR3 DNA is TGTGCCAGCAGTTTATGGTCCAATCAGCCCCAGCATTTT. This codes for CASSLWSNQPQHF.

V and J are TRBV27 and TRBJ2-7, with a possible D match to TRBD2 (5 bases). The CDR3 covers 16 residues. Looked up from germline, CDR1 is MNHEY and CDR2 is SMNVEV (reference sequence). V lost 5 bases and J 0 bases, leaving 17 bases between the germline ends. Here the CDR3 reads CASSPARAPSSYEQYF. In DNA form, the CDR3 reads TGTGCCAGCAGTCCCGCGAGGGCACCGAGCTCCTACGAGCAGTACTTC.

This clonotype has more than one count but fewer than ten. The CDR3 nucleotides read TGTGCCACCAGTGATGCACGGGTCCTGACCGGGACAGGGACTTTCTTT. This encodes CATSDARVLTGTGTFF. The V gene is TRBV24-1, the J gene TRBJ1-1; 9 bases line up with TRBD1. Per the germline V gene, CDR1 is KGHDR and CDR2 is SFDVKD. The CDR3 spans 16 residues. V lost 3 bases, J lost 12 bases, and 16 bases stayed unmatched.